The next 14 T cell receptor beta chains were all read from a single sample in a study of T cell repertoires in cytomegalovirus infection. In TCRdb, the reads were re-called with MiXCR into one record per CDR3 protein. The data show more than 150,000 distinct CDR3 sequences, about 20% seen once. Sequencing was done on a sample of PBMCs. The origin of the receptors is a human donor in good health (CMV status not recorded). Some clones in this sample may be carry-over from other donors' samples.

The chain links TRBV28 to TRBJ2-1, with D tentatively TRBD1 (6 bases). V was cut by 2 bases and J by 0 bases, with 11 bases left in between. The germline gives CDR1 MDHEN, CDR2 SYDVKM. This CDR3 comprises 16 residues. CDR3 protein: CASSLPQGGSYNEQFF. CDR3 DNA sequence: TGTGCCAGCAGTTTACCACAGGGTGGCTCCTACAATGAGCAGTTCTTC.

This clonotype has more than one count but fewer than ten. This chain connects TRBV7-2 to TRBJ2-2; D call uncertain. The CDR3 totals 11 residues. V was pared by 4 bases and J by 6 bases, with 3 bases between. Per the germline V gene, CDR1 is SGHTA and CDR2 is FQGNSA. The CDR3 reads CASSWPGELFF. The CDR3 coding sequence is TGTGCCAGCAGCTGGCCCGGGGAGCTGTTTTTT. Combining the CDR3 with reference TRBV7-2 and TRBJ2-2 gives the whole variable domain GAGVSQSPSNKVTEKGKDVELRCDPISGHTALYWYRQSLGQGLEFLIYFQGNSAPDKSGLPSDRFSAERTGGSVSTLTIQRTQQEDSAVYLCASSWPGELFFGEGSRLTVL.

This clonotype has a count of ten or more. The rearrangement joins TRBV7-6 to TRBJ1-5; D ambiguous. Trimming stripped 5 bases from V and 2 bases from J, with 13 bases between. The V gene's germline CDR1 is SGHVS and CDR2 FNYEAQ. The CDR3 loop spans 15 amino acids. The CDR3 reads CASSAGPGRNQPQHF. The CDR3 nucleotides read TGTGCCAGCAGCGCCGGTCCTGGGCGCAATCAGCCCCAGCATTTT.

V usage is TRBV29-1 and J usage is TRBJ2-1; D remains unclear. V was clipped by 6 bases and J by 10 bases, with 10 bases between them. Per germline, CDR1 SQVTM and CDR2 ANQGSEA. The length of the CDR3 is 10 residues. In DNA form, the CDR3 reads TGCAGCGTCCCTCTGGGAGAGCAGTTCTTC. This codes for CSVPLGEQFF.

This clonotype was seen just once. The chain joins TRBV7-6 to TRBJ2-7; D perhaps matches TRBD2 (5 bases). Trimming cost V 0 bases and J 5 bases, with 11 bases left between them. This CDR3 comprises 14 residues. The germline V gene has CDR1 SGHVS and CDR2 FNYEAQ. CDR3 loop: CASSLARALDEQYF. CDR3 sequence (DNA): TGTGCCAGCAGCTTAGCGCGGGCCCTTGACGAGCAGTACTTC.

The V gene is TRBV6-5, the J gene TRBJ2-7, with D perhaps matching TRBD2 (5 bases). CDR1 and CDR2 (germline): MNHEY, SVGAGI. Trimming took off 7 bases at V and 3 bases at J, with 16 bases between the two ends. This CDR3 region has 14 residues. CDR3 coding DNA: TGTGCCAGCACGATAGGACTTGGGGACTACGAGCAGTACTTC. Translated: CASTIGLGDYEQYF.

This clonotype is medium-sized by share. The V gene is TRBV7-8, the J gene TRBJ1-6; no clear D gene. Trimming removed 7 bases at V and 7 bases at J, with 17 bases between. This CDR3 is built from 15 residues. Germline assignment: CDR1 SGHVS and CDR2 FQNEAQ. The CDR3 region is CASTPGFSGNSPLHF. Here the CDR3 DNA reads TGTGCCAGCACCCCTGGGTTCTCCGGGAATTCACCCCTCCACTTT.

V usage is TRBV28 and J usage is TRBJ2-1; D is uncertain. This CDR3 has 13 amino acids. The V end lost 5 bases, the J end lost 0 bases, and 5 bases lay between the germline ends. Germline CDR1 MDHEN, CDR2 SYDVKM. The CDR3 spells CASSDISYNEQFF. The DNA for the CDR3 is TGTGCCAGCAGTGACATCTCCTACAATGAGCAGTTCTTC.

The V gene is TRBV28, the J gene TRBJ2-1, with 7 bases that match TRBD2. This CDR3 is 15 amino acids long. The germline V gene encodes CDR1 MDHEN and CDR2 SYDVKM. V trimming: 6 bases; J trimming: 4 bases; junction bases outside the gene matches: 9. The CDR3 protein is CASSLVGGVYNEQFF. CDR3 in DNA: TGTGCCAGCAGCCTCGTGGGGGGGGTATACAATGAGCAGTTCTTC.

This clonotype was recorded a few times. This rearrangement joins TRBV6-1 to TRBJ1-4, with D possibly TRBD1 on 6 matching bases. The V and J ends lost 6 bases and 7 bases respectively, with 12 bases between them. The CDR3 is 13 residues long. Germline CDR1 MNHNS, CDR2 SASEGT. The CDR3 nucleotides read TGTGCCAGCAGATTGACAGGAGGTGAAAAACTGTTTTTT. It yields the protein CASRLTGGEKLFF.

The table lists this clonotype with a few counts. The chain joins TRBV2 to TRBJ2-6, with D unclear. The V and J ends lost 8 bases and 2 bases respectively, with 7 bases between them. The CDR3 consists of 13 residues. The germline CDR1 and CDR2 sequences are SNHLY and FYNNEI. DNA of the CDR3: TGTGCCAGCCTACCCCCTGGGGCCAACGTCCTGACTTTC. Translating gives CASLPPGANVLTF.

In this sample, this clonotype turned up many times. The V call is TRBV7-8, the J call TRBJ2-1; TRBD1 might be the D (6 bases). Trimming cost V 1 base and J 7 bases, with 14 bases left between them. The CDR3 runs 15 residues. Germline-derived CDR1 and CDR2 are SGHVS and FQNEAQ. CDR3 sequence: CASSLEGTLNNEQFF. In nucleotides, the CDR3 is TGTGCCAGCAGCTTAGAAGGGACATTGAATAATGAGCAGTTCTTC.

This clonotype was seen more than once but under ten times. The CDR3: CASSLGHLSGNTIYF. DNA of the CDR3: TGTGCCAGCAGTTTAGGGCACCTCTCTGGAAACACCATATATTTT. V and J are TRBV28 and TRBJ1-3; the D is unclear. CDR3 size: 15 residues. V lost 2 bases and J lost 0, with 8 bases in between. Germline loops: CDR1 MDHEN, CDR2 SYDVKM.

The chain carries TRBV28 and TRBJ1-3; TRBD1 aligns across 9 bases. Looked up from germline, CDR1 is MDHEN and CDR2 is SYDVKM. The CDR3 is 13 residues long. The V segment lost 9 bases and the J segment 4 bases; nucleotides outside the gene matches: 4. CDR3 nucleotides: TGTGCCAGTGAGGACAGGGGAGGAAACACCATATATTTT. It encodes CASEDRGGNTIYF.